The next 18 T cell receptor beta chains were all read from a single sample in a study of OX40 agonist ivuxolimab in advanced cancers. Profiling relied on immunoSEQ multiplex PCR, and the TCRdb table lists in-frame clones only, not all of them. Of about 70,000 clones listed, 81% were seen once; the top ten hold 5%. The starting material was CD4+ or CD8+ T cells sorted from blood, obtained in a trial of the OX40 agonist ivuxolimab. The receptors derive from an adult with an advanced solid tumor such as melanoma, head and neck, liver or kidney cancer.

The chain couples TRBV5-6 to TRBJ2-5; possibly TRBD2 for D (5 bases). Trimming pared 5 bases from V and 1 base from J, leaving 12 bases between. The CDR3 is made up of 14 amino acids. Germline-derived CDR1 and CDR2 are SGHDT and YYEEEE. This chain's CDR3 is CASREAPLQETQYF. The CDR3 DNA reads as TGTGCCAGCAGGGAGGCCCCCCTCCAAGAGACCCAGTACTTC. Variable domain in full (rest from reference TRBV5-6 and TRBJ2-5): DAGVTQSPTHLIKTRGQQVTLRCSPKSGHDTVSWYQQALGQGPQFIFQYYEEEERQRGNFPDRFSGHQFPNYSSELNVNALLLGDSALYLCASREAPLQETQYFGPGTRLLVL.

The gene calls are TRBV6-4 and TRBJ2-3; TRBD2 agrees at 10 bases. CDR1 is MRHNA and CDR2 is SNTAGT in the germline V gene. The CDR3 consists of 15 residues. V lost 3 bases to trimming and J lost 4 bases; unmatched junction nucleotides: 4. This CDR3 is CASSEEAGGPDTQYF. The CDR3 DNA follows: TGTGCCAGCAGTGAAGAAGCGGGAGGGCCAGATACGCAGTATTTT.

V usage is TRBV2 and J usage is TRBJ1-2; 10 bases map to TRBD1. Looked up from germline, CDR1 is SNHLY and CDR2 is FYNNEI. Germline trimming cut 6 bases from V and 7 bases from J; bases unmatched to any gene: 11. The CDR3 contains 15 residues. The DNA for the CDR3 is TGTGCCAGCAGAGGGGAGAGACAGGGGGCAAGTGGCTACACCTTC. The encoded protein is CASRGERQGASGYTF.

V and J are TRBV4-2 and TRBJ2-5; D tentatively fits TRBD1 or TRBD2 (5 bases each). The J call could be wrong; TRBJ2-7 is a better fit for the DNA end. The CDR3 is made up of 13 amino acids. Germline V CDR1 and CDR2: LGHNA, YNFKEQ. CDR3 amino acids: CASSLGDGDEQYF. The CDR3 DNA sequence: TGTGCCAGCAGCCTGGGGGACGGGGACGAGCAGTACTTC.

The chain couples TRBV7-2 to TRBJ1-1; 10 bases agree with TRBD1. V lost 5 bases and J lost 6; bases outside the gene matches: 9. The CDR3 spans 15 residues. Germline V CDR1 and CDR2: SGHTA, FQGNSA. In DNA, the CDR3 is TGTGCCAGCAGCGGTGGGGACAGGGGTAAATCTGAAGCTTTCTTT. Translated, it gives CASSGGDRGKSEAFF.

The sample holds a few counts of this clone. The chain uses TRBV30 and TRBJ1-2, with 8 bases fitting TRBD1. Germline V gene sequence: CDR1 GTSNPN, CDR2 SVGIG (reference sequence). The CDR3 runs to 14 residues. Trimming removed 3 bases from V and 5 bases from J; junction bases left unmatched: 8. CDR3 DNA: TGTGCCTGGAGGACAGACAGGGGTGGGTATGGCTACACCTTC. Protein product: CAWRTDRGGYGYTF. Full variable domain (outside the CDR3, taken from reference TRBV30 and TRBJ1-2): SQTIHQWPATLVQPVGSPLSLECTVEGTSNPNLYWYRQAAGRGLQLLFYSVGIGQISSEVPQNLSASRPQDRQFILSSKKLLLSDSGFYLCAWRTDRGGYGYTFGSGTRLTVV.

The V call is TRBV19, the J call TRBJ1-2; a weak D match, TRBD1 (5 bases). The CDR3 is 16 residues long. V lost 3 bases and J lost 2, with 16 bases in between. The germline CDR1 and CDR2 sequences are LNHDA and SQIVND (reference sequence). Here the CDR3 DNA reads TGTGCCAGTAGTATGTTCCCGACAGTTGGAAACTATGGCTACACCTTC. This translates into CASSMFPTVGNYGYTF.

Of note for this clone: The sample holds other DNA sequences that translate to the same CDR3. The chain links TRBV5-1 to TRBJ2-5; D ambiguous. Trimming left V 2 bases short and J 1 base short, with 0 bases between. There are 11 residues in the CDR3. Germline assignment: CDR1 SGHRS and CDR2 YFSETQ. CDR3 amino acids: CASSFQETQYF. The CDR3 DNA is TGCGCCAGCAGCTTCCAAGAGACCCAGTACTTC.

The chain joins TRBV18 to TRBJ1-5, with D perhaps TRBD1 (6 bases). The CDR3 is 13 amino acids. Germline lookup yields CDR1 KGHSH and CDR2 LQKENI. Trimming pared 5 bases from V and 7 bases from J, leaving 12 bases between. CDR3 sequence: CASSSGADQPQHF. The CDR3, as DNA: TGTGCCAGCTCATCAGGGGCGGACCAGCCCCAGCATTTT.

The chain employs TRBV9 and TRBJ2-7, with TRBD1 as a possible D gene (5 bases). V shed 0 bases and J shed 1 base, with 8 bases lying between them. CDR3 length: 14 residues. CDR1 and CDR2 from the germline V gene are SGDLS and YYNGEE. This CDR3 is CASSVGRESYEQYF. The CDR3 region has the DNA TGTGCCAGCAGCGTAGGCAGGGAATCCTACGAGCAGTACTTC.

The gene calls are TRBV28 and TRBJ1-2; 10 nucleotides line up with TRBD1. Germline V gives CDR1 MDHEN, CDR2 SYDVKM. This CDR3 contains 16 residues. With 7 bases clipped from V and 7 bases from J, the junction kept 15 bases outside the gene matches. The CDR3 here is CASTEKGRQGASGYTF. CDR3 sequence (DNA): TGTGCCAGCACCGAAAAGGGCCGACAGGGGGCCTCTGGCTACACCTTC.

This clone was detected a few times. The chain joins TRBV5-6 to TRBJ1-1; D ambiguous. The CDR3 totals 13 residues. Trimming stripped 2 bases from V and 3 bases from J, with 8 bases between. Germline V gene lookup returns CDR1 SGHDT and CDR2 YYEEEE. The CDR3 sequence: CASSLGSHTEAFF. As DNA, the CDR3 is TGTGCCAGCAGCTTAGGGAGCCACACTGAAGCTTTCTTT. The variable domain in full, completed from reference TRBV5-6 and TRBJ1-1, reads DAGVTQSPTHLIKTRGQQVTLRCSPKSGHDTVSWYQQALGQGPQFIFQYYEEEERQRGNFPDRFSGHQFPNYSSELNVNALLLGDSALYLCASSLGSHTEAFFGQGTRLTVV.

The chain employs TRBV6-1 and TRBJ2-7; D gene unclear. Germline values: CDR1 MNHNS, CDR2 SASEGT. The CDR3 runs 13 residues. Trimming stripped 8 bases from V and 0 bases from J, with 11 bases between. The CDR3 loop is CASRSVASYEQYF. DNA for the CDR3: TGTGCCAGCCGAAGTGTTGCCTCCTACGAGCAGTACTTC.

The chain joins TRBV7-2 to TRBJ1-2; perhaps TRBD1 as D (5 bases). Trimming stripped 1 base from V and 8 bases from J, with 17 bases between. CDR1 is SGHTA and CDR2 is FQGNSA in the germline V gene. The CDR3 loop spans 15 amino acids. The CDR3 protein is CASSLVAGPDGGYTF. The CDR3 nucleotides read TGTGCCAGCAGCTTAGTTGCAGGGCCGGACGGGGGCTACACCTTC.

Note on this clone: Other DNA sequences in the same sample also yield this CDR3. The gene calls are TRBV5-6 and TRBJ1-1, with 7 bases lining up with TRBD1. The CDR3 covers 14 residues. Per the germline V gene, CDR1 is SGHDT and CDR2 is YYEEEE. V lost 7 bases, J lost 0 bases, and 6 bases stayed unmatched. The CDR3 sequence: CASHRGGLNTEAFF. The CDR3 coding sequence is TGTGCCAGCCACAGGGGAGGACTGAACACTGAAGCTTTCTTT. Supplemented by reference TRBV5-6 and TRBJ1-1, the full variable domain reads DAGVTQSPTHLIKTRGQQVTLRCSPKSGHDTVSWYQQALGQGPQFIFQYYEEEERQRGNFPDRFSGHQFPNYSSELNVNALLLGDSALYLCASHRGGLNTEAFFGQGTRLTVV.

The CDR3 DNA reads as TGCGCCAGCAGCCTGGGACAGGGGGACTATGGCTACACCTTC. Protein: CASSLGQGDYGYTF. The J gene is TRBJ1-2, the V gene TRBV5-1, with 11 bases identical to TRBD1. CDR1 and CDR2 from the germline V gene are SGHRS and YFSETQ. V gave up 4 bases and J gave up 3 bases; unmatched junction bases: 2. The CDR3 contains 14 residues.

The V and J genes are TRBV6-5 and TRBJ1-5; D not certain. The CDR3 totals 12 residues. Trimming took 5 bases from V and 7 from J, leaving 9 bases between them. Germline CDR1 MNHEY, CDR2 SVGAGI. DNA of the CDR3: TGTGCCAGCAGTCCGGATGAGCAGCCCCAGCATTTT. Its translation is CASSPDEQPQHF.

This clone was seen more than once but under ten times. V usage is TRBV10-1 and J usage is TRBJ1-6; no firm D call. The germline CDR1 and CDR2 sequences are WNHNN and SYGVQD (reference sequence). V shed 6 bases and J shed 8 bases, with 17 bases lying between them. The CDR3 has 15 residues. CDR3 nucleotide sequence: TGCGCCAGCAGCCCGTCGCCCCACGGGGATTCACCCCTCCACTTT. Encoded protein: CASSPSPHGDSPLHF.